The 14 T cell receptor beta chains given below trace back to one sample, sequenced in a study of response to subunit inactivated influenza vaccine. TCRdb called the RT-PCR reads again in MiXCR, with one record for every CDR3 protein. The table includes 500,000 to 600,000 distinct CDR3 sequences, 12% to 15% detected once. The sequences come from PBMCs from blood, collected roughly 12 days after vaccination. The source is a man in his fifties who received an inactivated influenza vaccine.

The chain carries TRBV6-1 and TRBJ2-3; the match to TRBD2 covers 10 bases. The CDR3 has 13 residues. Germline V CDR1 and CDR2: MNHNS, SASEGT. J was trimmed by 5 bases and V by 6 bases; bases with no gene match: 2. CDR3: CASRRLAGDTQYF. The CDR3 nucleotides are TGTGCCAGCAGAAGACTAGCGGGAGATACGCAGTATTTT.

This clonotype appeared a few times. The chain is built from TRBV7-2 and TRBJ2-7; no clear D gene. The V gene lost 5 bases and the J gene lost 4 bases, with 12 bases spanning the gap. The CDR3 consists of 13 residues. Germline CDR1 and CDR2: SGHTA and FQGNSA. CDR3 protein: CASSKDPEYEQYF. In nucleotides, the CDR3 is TGTGCCAGCAGCAAAGACCCAGAATACGAGCAGTACTTC.

The chain links TRBV30 to TRBJ2-7, with 9 bases lining up with TRBD1. The length of the CDR3 is 15 residues. Germline V gene sequence: CDR1 GTSNPN, CDR2 SVGIG (reference sequence). J gave up 4 bases and V 1 base, and 8 bases lay outside the gene matches. CDR3 nucleotides: TGTGCCTGGAGTGAACCGGGACAGGGTCTTTACGAGCAGTACTTC. Translated, it gives CAWSEPGQGLYEQYF.

The CDR3 reads CASSSGPHNEQFF. The CDR3 coding sequence is TGCGCCAGCAGCTCGGGACCGCACAATGAGCAGTTCTTC. This chain links TRBV5-1 with TRBJ2-1; D might be TRBD1 or TRBD2, each matching 5 bases. This CDR3 has 13 amino acids. The V gene lost 3 bases and the J gene lost 5 bases, with 9 bases spanning the gap. CDR1 and CDR2 from the germline V gene are SGHRS and YFSETQ.

The table lists this clonotype with a few counts. The chain recombines TRBV20-1 with TRBJ1-1; D is uncertain. The CDR3 sequence is 12 residues long. Germline assignment: CDR1 DFQATT and CDR2 SNEGSKA (reference sequence). The germline V and J ends were trimmed by 3 bases and 0 bases, with 5 bases remaining between them. For the CDR3, the DNA is TGCAGTGCTAGCAGAGTGAACACTGAAGCTTTCTTT. This encodes CSASRVNTEAFF.

This clonotype was counted between two and nine times. The chain employs TRBV18 and TRBJ2-3; D unresolved. Trimming took 1 base from V and 1 from J, leaving 12 bases between them. Germline assignment: CDR1 KGHSH and CDR2 LQKENI. The length of the CDR3 is 16 residues. CDR3 DNA: TGTGCCAGCTCACCACTCTTGCTAGTTGGCACAGATACGCAGTATTTT. Protein sequence: CASSPLLLVGTDTQYF. Full variable domain (rest looked up from reference TRBV18 and TRBJ2-3): NAGVMQNPRHLVRRRGQEARLRCSPMKGHSHVYWYRQLPEEGLKFMVYLQKENIIDESGMPKERFSAEFPKEGPSILRIQQVVRGDSAAYFCASSPLLLVGTDTQYFGPGTRLTVL.

The gene calls are TRBV4-3 and TRBJ2-3, with 8 nucleotides matching TRBD2. The CDR3 is 16 amino acids. Losses at the gene ends were 0 bases for V and 0 bases for J; bases not matched to a gene: 2. Germline V CDR1 and CDR2: LGHNA, YSLEER. The CDR3 region is CASSQDIAGSTDTQYF. In DNA, the CDR3 is TGCGCCAGCAGCCAAGATATAGCGGGGAGCACAGATACGCAGTATTTT.

This chain joins TRBV20-1 and TRBJ2-7, with D tentatively TRBD2 (6 bases). Germline CDR1 reads DFQATT; CDR2 reads SNEGSKA (reference sequence). The CDR3 sequence is 11 residues long. Trimming removed 5 bases at V and 12 bases at J, with 17 bases between. CDR3 protein: CSAPIGRSRYF. Here the CDR3 DNA reads TGCAGTGCTCCCATCGGGAGAAGTCGGTACTTC.

The J gene is TRBJ2-3, the V gene TRBV12-3 or TRBV12-4, with TRBD1 as a possible D gene (5 bases). The CDR3 has 15 residues. V was pared by 6 bases and J by 2 bases, with 15 bases between. The CDR3 DNA follows: TGTGCCAGCAGCAGGGCAGACAGAAACACAGATACGCAGTATTTT. Residues: CASSRADRNTDTQYF.

The CDR3, as DNA: TGCGCCAGCAGCCAAGAAGGACAGGGAGGTCCCTCCTACGAGCAGTACTTC. Its protein is CASSQEGQGGPSYEQYF. The chain is built from TRBV4-3 and TRBJ2-7; TRBD1 agrees at 8 bases. The CDR3 spans 17 residues. Per the germline V gene, CDR1 is LGHNA and CDR2 is YSLEER. Trimming cost V 0 bases and J 0 bases; bases outside gene matches: 7.

The genes are TRBV5-1 and TRBJ2-7, with 7 positions matching TRBD1. The CDR3 sequence is 15 residues long. CDR1 is SGHRS, CDR2 YFSETQ, per germline. J lost 2 bases, V lost 4 bases, and 9 bases had no gene match. Written as DNA, the CDR3 is TGCGCCAGCAGCAGGGGACAGACCTCGGCCTACGAGCAGTACTTC. This codes for CASSRGQTSAYEQYF. Complete variable domain (other parts from reference TRBV5-1 and TRBJ2-7): KAGVTQTPRYLIKTRGQQVTLSCSPISGHRSVSWYQQTPGQGLQFLFEYFSETQRNKGNFPGRFSGRQFSNSRSEMNVSTLELGDSALYLCASSRGQTSAYEQYFGPGTRLTVT.

This clonotype was counted at least ten times. The chain joins TRBV5-1 to TRBJ1-5; D call uncertain. CDR3 length equals 16 residues. Germline V gene lookup returns CDR1 SGHRS and CDR2 YFSETQ. Between the trimmed V and J ends, which lost 4 bases and 7 bases, there was a span of 21 bases. In DNA, the CDR3 is TGCGCCAGCAGCCCACTCGGTCCTGCCTCAGGACAGCCCCAGCATTTT. It specifies CASSPLGPASGQPQHF.

This clonotype was counted only a few times. The V gene is TRBV6-5, the J gene TRBJ2-6, with TRBD1 as a possible D gene (5 bases). The germline CDR1 and CDR2 sequences are MNHEY and SVGAGI. Trimming stripped 0 bases from V and 4 bases from J, with 13 bases between. The CDR3 is 17 amino acids. The CDR3 reads CASSYSETVSGANVLTF. The CDR3, as DNA: TGTGCCAGCAGTTACTCCGAGACAGTTTCAGGGGCCAACGTCCTGACTTTC.

This chain connects TRBV7-9 to TRBJ2-2; D remains unclear. CDR3 length: 17 residues. The V gene's germline CDR1 is SEHNR and CDR2 FQNEAQ (reference sequence). V was shortened by 5 bases and J by 4 bases, with 20 bases between the two germline ends. The DNA for the CDR3 is TGTGCCAGCAGCCCTTTGGGCGTAAGCGAAGTCACCGGGGAGCTGTTTTTT. Its translation: CASSPLGVSEVTGELFF.